The 21 T cell receptor beta chains reported below all come from one sample, sequenced in a study of T cell repertoires in cytomegalovirus infection. TCRdb independently ran MiXCR on the reads; one entry per CDR3 protein. The repertoire holds around 250,000 distinct CDR3 sequences, with 15% to 20% as singletons. Sequences were obtained from CD8+ T cells from PBMCs. These receptors all come from a human donor in good health (CMV status not recorded). Some clones in this sample may be carry-over from other donors' samples.

This clonotype was picked up a small number of times. The chain joins TRBV27 to TRBJ2-7; 12 bases are shared with TRBD1. V trimming: 3 bases; J trimming: 0 bases; junction bases outside the gene matches: 6. There are 17 residues in the CDR3. Germline CDR1 and CDR2: MNHEY and SMNVEV (reference sequence). The CDR3 DNA follows: TGTGCCAGCAGTTTGTCTGGGACAGGGGGCTTCTCCTACGAGCAGTACTTC. This translates into CASSLSGTGGFSYEQYF.

This rearrangement joins TRBV6-2 or TRBV6-3 to TRBJ1-2; D remains ambiguous. Germline CDR1 reads MNHEY; CDR2 reads SVGEGT. This CDR3 comprises 13 residues. With 9 bases removed from V and 2 bases from J, the gap between germline ends came to 13 bases. The CDR3 loop reads CASLQILNYGYTF. CDR3 DNA sequence: TGTGCCAGTCTACAGATCCTAAACTATGGCTACACCTTC.

V usage is TRBV29-1 and J usage is TRBJ2-3, with 10 bases matching TRBD1. The germline CDR1 and CDR2 sequences are SQVTM and ANQGSEA. This CDR3 region has 15 residues. Unmatched junction bases numbered 4, after V lost 3 bases and J lost 1 base. The CDR3: CSVEATGGRTDTQYF. The CDR3 coding sequence is TGCAGCGTTGAGGCGACAGGGGGCCGCACAGATACGCAGTATTTT.

Written as DNA, the CDR3 is TGTGCCAGCAGCGGCTTTGGGGGCAATCAGCCCCAGCATTTT. Protein sequence: CASSGFGGNQPQHF. This chain links TRBV7-9 with TRBJ1-5; D is ambiguous. CDR3 length: 14 residues. The V end lost 5 bases, the J end lost 2 bases, and 10 bases lay between the germline ends. Germline CDR1 SEHNR, CDR2 FQNEAQ (reference sequence).

This rearrangement joins TRBV5-6 to TRBJ1-2; D is unresolved. CDR3 length equals 15 residues. Trimming shortened V by 1 base and J by 5 bases, and 15 bases separated the two germline ends. Germline CDR1 is SGHDT and CDR2 is YYEEEE. The CDR3 is CASSLLVDWMYGYTF. The DNA for the CDR3 is TGTGCCAGCAGCTTGCTTGTTGACTGGATGTATGGCTACACCTTC.

This clonotype has more than one count but fewer than ten. J is TRBJ2-5 and V is TRBV6-5; D not certain. The CDR3 has 13 amino acids. Germline-derived CDR1 and CDR2 are MNHEY and SVGAGI. V gave up 4 bases and J gave up 4 bases, with 10 bases separating them. The chain's CDR3 is CASSFSPGETQYF. The CDR3 nucleotides read TGTGCCAGCAGTTTCTCCCCGGGAGAGACCCAGTACTTC.

The gene calls are TRBV6-5 and TRBJ2-2, with 8 bases lining up with TRBD1. The CDR3 runs 16 residues. V was pared by 2 bases and J by 1 base, with 3 bases of the junction left unmatched. The V gene's germline CDR1 is MNHEY and CDR2 SVGAGI. CDR3 amino acids: CASSYPGTGNTGELFF. DNA for the CDR3: TGTGCCAGCAGTTACCCCGGGACAGGGAACACCGGGGAGCTGTTTTTT.

This clonotype was picked up a small number of times. The gene calls are TRBV28 and TRBJ2-2; D is ambiguous. V shed 3 bases and J shed 4 bases, with 12 bases lying between them. CDR3 length: 15 amino acids. Germline-derived CDR1 and CDR2 are MDHEN and SYDVKM. The CDR3 DNA is TGTGCCAGCAGTTTGGCAGGAGAGAGCACCGGGGAGCTGTTTTTT. Protein: CASSLAGESTGELFF.

CDR3 protein: CASSLSLDYQETQYF. CDR3 bases: TGTGCCAGCAGTTTAAGTCTGGACTACCAAGAGACCCAGTACTTC. The genes are TRBV27 and TRBJ2-5; possible D gene TRBD2, 5 bases. The V gene's germline CDR1 is MNHEY and CDR2 SMNVEV (reference sequence). V was shortened by 2 bases and J by 0 bases, with 10 bases between the two germline ends. The CDR3 has 15 residues.

There are many counts of this clonotype. The gene calls are TRBV2 and TRBJ1-6; TRBD1 matches 7 bases. The V and J ends lost 6 bases and 0 bases, in that order; junction bases with no gene match: 23. CDR3 length: 22 residues. Germline CDR1 and CDR2: SNHLY and FYNNEI. The CDR3 region is CASSNLRQGMIVRSSYNSPLHF. The CDR3 DNA reads TGTGCCAGCAGCAACCTCCGACAGGGTATGATCGTTCGGAGCTCCTATAATTCACCCCTCCACTTT.

This clonotype was counted at least ten times. The chain carries TRBV12-3 or TRBV12-4 and TRBJ2-3; D may be TRBD1 (5 bases). Between the trimmed V and J ends, which lost 7 bases and 1 base, there was a span of 15 bases. The CDR3 length is 15 residues. The CDR3 here is CASTLLGHRTDTQYF. CDR3 bases: TGTGCCAGCACCCTACTCGGACACCGCACAGATACGCAGTATTTT.

This chain joins TRBV3-1 and TRBJ2-1; possible D gene TRBD2, 6 bases. The CDR3 is 13 residues long. Germline CDR1 is LGHDT and CDR2 is YNNKEL (reference sequence). Trimming removed 4 bases at V and 10 bases at J, with 14 bases between. The CDR3 here is CASSLLVGGEQFF. CDR3 DNA sequence: TGTGCCAGCAGCCTGTTGGTGGGGGGAGAGCAGTTCTTC.

To note about this clonotype: A much larger clone differs from this one at a single base, so this may be a read error. This CDR3 is missing its conserved last phenylalanine or tryptophan, likely due to a read error. This chain uses TRBV12-3 or TRBV12-4 with TRBJ1-1; no clear D gene. V was shortened by 2 bases and J by 1 base, with 11 bases between the two germline ends. CDR3 length: 15 amino acids. DNA for the CDR3: TGTGCCAGCAGTTTAATTCTAGGGAAGAACACTGAAGCTTTCCTT. As protein: CASSLILGKNTEAFL.

This clonotype was recorded at least ten times. The CDR3, as DNA: TGTGCCAGCAGCCAGAGCGGGAAAACAACTAATGAAAAACTGTTTTTT. Protein: CASSQSGKTTNEKLFF. The rearrangement joins TRBV4-2 to TRBJ1-4; no clear D. V lost 3 bases and J lost 0, with 11 bases in between. The germline V gene encodes CDR1 LGHNA and CDR2 YNFKEQ. The CDR3 totals 16 residues.

This chain joins TRBV9 and TRBJ2-3; D is possibly TRBD2 (7 bases). CDR1 and CDR2 (germline): SGDLS, YYNGEE. The CDR3 runs to 14 residues. Between the trimmed V and J ends, which lost 7 bases and 1 base, there was a span of 13 bases. The CDR3 DNA reads TGTGCCAGCGCTGGGGAGGGGGGCACAGATACGCAGTATTTT. Translated, it gives CASAGEGGTDTQYF.

In its sample, this clonotype was seen a few times. This rearrangement joins TRBV4-1 to TRBJ2-2; no firm D call. Germline V lookup: CDR1 MGHRA, CDR2 YSYEKL. Trimming removed 0 bases from V and 1 base from J, with 9 bases in between. This CDR3 is built from 16 residues. CDR3 coding DNA: TGCGCCAGCAGCCAAGACCCCGGTTGGAACACCGGGGAGCTGTTTTTT. This sequence encodes CASSQDPGWNTGELFF.

This clonotype was counted between two and nine times. V and J are TRBV2 and TRBJ2-1; no reliable D call. V lost 7 bases and J lost 3, with 13 bases in between. This CDR3 region has 14 residues. Germline CDR1 reads SNHLY; CDR2 reads FYNNEI. The CDR3 here is CASKASANYNEQFF. CDR3 in DNA: TGTGCCAGCAAGGCATCCGCCAACTACAATGAGCAGTTCTTC.

This clonotype occurred many times. This rearrangement joins TRBV7-8 to TRBJ2-7, with D uncertain. The length of the CDR3 is 14 residues. Trimming removed 4 bases from V and 2 bases from J, with 12 bases in between. Germline V CDR1 and CDR2: SGHVS, FQNEAQ. The CDR3 DNA follows: TGTGCCAGCAGCTCCTCCTTCGCTCCCTACGAGCAGTACTTC. Protein product: CASSSSFAPYEQYF.

With respect to this clonotype: The germline gene is not matched at one end of the junction; a read error may be the cause. This chain connects TRBV7-6 to TRBJ2-3, with TRBD2 matching 13 bases. Germline CDR1 and CDR2: SGHVS and FNYEAQ. The CDR3 length is 15 residues. The CDR3 region is CASSRGLAGADTQYF. DNA for the CDR3: TGTGCTAGCAGCCGCGGACTAGCGGGGGCAGATACGCAGTATTTT.

The sample holds a few counts of this clonotype. The genes are TRBV15 and TRBJ2-5; 11 positions agree with TRBD1. V shed 3 bases and J 2 bases; nucleotides not matched to a gene: 2. The CDR3 length is 15 residues. The V gene's germline CDR1 is LNHNV and CDR2 YYDKDF (reference sequence). CDR3 protein: CATSRDRGLQETQYF. The CDR3 nucleotides read TGTGCCACCAGCAGGGACAGGGGGCTTCAAGAGACCCAGTACTTC.

This clonotype was recorded at least ten times. The CDR3 bases are TGTGCCAGCAGCTGGGGTGACAGGGGCGACTCCCAAGCTTTCTTT. Its protein product is CASSWGDRGDSQAFF. The rearrangement uses TRBV7-8 and TRBJ1-1, with 8 bases that match TRBD1. The CDR3 spans 15 residues. Germline V lookup: CDR1 SGHVS, CDR2 FQNEAQ. V was pared by 4 bases and J by 9 bases, with 13 bases of the junction left unmatched.